The rows below give T cell receptor beta chains drawn from one sample of a study of blood T cell repertoires in COVID-19. TCRdb keeps only in-frame clones here, not all; method: immunoSEQ multiplex PCR. Of 130,000 to 150,000 clones listed, approximately 80% were seen once; the top ten hold approximately 2.7%. Material: peripheral blood. Receptor source: a woman aged 40 to 50 with active or convalescent COVID-19. CDR3s include the opening cysteine and the closing phenylalanine or tryptophan. Fields, in order: D gene, clone size, V gene, J gene, CDR3 DNA, CDR3 protein. The D gene is left open where the match is weak. Size values are once, few and many counts, or a class for expanded clones, and some rows have none.

D: NA
size: NA
V: TRBV27
J: TRBJ2-2
DNA: TGTGCCAGCAGTTTCTGGCAGAACACCGGGGAGCTGTTTTTT
CDR3: CASSFWQNTGELFF

D: NA
size: NA
V: TRBV28
J: TRBJ1-6
DNA: TGTGCCAGCAGTTTACGGGGGGCAGGATCACCCCTCCACTTT
CDR3: CASSLRGAGSPLHF

D: TRBD2
size: NA
V: TRBV5-6
J: TRBJ2-3
DNA: TGTGCCAGCAGCTGGGGACTAGCGGAAGCAGATACGCAGTATTTT
CDR3: CASSWGLAEADTQYF

D: NA
size: NA
V: TRBV12-5
J: TRBJ2-3
DNA: TGTGCTAGTGGACGGGGAAGCACAGATACGCAGTATTTT
CDR3: CASGRGSTDTQYF

D: NA
size: once
V: TRBV14
J: TRBJ2-1
DNA: TGTGCCAGCAGCCAAGATTCTAGGACACCCTACAATGAGCAGTTCTTC
CDR3: CASSQDSRTPYNEQFF

D: NA
size: NA
V: TRBV5-1
J: TRBJ1-5
DNA: TGCGCCAGCAGCTTAGGCGGCAGCAATCAGCCCCAGCATTTT
CDR3: CASSLGGSNQPQHF

D: TRBD1
size: NA
V: TRBV19
J: TRBJ1-1
DNA: TGTGCCAGTAGGGCTCTTCGGGACAGGGGGCTGCCTGAAGCTTTCTTT
CDR3: CASRALRDRGLPEAFF

D: TRBD1
size: NA
V: TRBV2
J: TRBJ2-2
DNA: TGTGCCAGCAGGGGACAGGGACCGAACACCGGGGAGCTGTTTTTT
CDR3: CASRGQGPNTGELFF

D: NA
size: NA
V: TRBV5-6
J: TRBJ1-2
DNA: TGTGCCAGCAGCTTGGCCCAAGAGGACTATGGCTACACCTTC
CDR3: CASSLAQEDYGYTF

D: NA
size: NA
V: TRBV6-5
J: TRBJ2-3
DNA: TGTGCCAGCAGTCCGCGGGGGCATGCAGATACGCAGTATTTT
CDR3: CASSPRGHADTQYF

D: NA
size: NA
V: TRBV7-9
J: TRBJ1-3
DNA: TGTGCCAGCAGCCCCCTAGGGACTTACGGAAACACCATATATTTT
CDR3: CASSPLGTYGNTIYF

D: NA
size: NA
V: TRBV25-1
J: TRBJ2-5
DNA: TGTGCCAGCAGTGAATTAAAGTTGAGGTTAGAGACCCAGTACTTC
CDR3: CASSELKLRLETQYF

D: NA
size: NA
V: TRBV23-1
J: TRBJ2-2
DNA: TGCGCCAGCAGTCAATCGGCCCCGTCGACCGGGGAGCTGTTTTTT
CDR3: CASSQSAPSTGELFF

D: NA
size: NA
V: TRBV4-2
J: TRBJ2-1
DNA: TGTGCCAGCAGCCCCGGGGGGCTAGCGGACCTCAATGAGCAGTTCTTC
CDR3: CASSPGGLADLNEQFF

D: NA
size: NA
V: TRBV18
J: TRBJ1-6
DNA: TGTGCCAGCTCATACAGGGACACCAATTCACCCCTCCACTTT
CDR3: CASSYRDTNSPLHF

D: TRBD1
size: NA
V: TRBV7-9
J: TRBJ1-1
DNA: TGTGCCAGCAGCCAGGGGTCCGGACAGGCCACTGAAGCTTTCTTT
CDR3: CASSQGSGQATEAFF

D: NA
size: NA
V: TRBV30
J: TRBJ1-5
DNA: TGTGCCTGGAGTCAAAGAGGGGGTCGCAATCAGCCCCAGCATTTT
CDR3: CAWSQRGGRNQPQHF

D: TRBD1
size: NA
V: TRBV19
J: TRBJ2-5
DNA: TGTGCCAGTAGTATGGTGGGATTGACAGGGGGGCGGGAGACCCAGTACTTC
CDR3: CASSMVGLTGGRETQYF

D: NA
size: NA
V: TRBV7-9
J: TRBJ1-1
DNA: TGTGCCAGCAGCTTAGCCCCCGGGACACACACTGAAGCTTTCTTT
CDR3: CASSLAPGTHTEAFF

D: TRBD1
size: NA
V: TRBV10-3
J: TRBJ1-1
DNA: TGTGCCACGGGGGGACAGGGAAAGGACACTGAAGCTTTCTTT
CDR3: CATGGQGKDTEAFF

D: NA
size: NA
V: TRBV7-2
J: TRBJ2-2
DNA: TGTGCCAGCAGCTTTAGAGGAGGGGAGCTGTTTTTT
CDR3: CASSFRGGELFF

D: NA
size: once
V: TRBV2
J: TRBJ1-1
DNA: TGTGCCAGCAGTGAATGGGGCAGTCGTAACACTGAAGCTTTCTTT
CDR3: CASSEWGSRNTEAFF

D: NA
size: NA
V: TRBV11-2
J: TRBJ1-2
DNA: TGTGCCAGCAGCCCCGTCCAGGTGCACACCTTC
CDR3: CASSPVQVHTF

D: NA
size: once
V: TRBV10-2
J: TRBJ2-5
DNA: TGCGCCAGCAGTGAGCCCTACCAAGAGACCCAGTACTTC
CDR3: CASSEPYQETQYF

D: TRBD2
size: NA
V: TRBV28
J: TRBJ2-1
DNA: TGTGCCAGCAGAACTAGCGGGGGGGGCGACAATGAGCAGTTCTTC
CDR3: CASRTSGGGDNEQFF

D: TRBD1
size: NA
V: TRBV6-5
J: TRBJ1-4
DNA: TGTGCCAGCAGAGACAGGGGGCTGAGGGAAAAACTGTTTTTT
CDR3: CASRDRGLREKLFF

D: TRBD2
size: NA
V: TRBV19
J: TRBJ2-1
DNA: TGTGCCAGTAGTATGGGACTAGCGGGGGTAGTTGGCAATGAGCAGTTCTTC
CDR3: CASSMGLAGVVGNEQFF

D: NA
size: NA
V: TRBV5-6
J: TRBJ1-2
DNA: TGTGCCAGCAGATCGACAGCTCTCGGCTACACCTTC
CDR3: CASRSTALGYTF

D: NA
size: NA
V: TRBV19
J: TRBJ1-6
DNA: TGTGCCAGTAGTATAATCCCGGGGAGTTATAATTCACCCCTCCACTTT
CDR3: CASSIIPGSYNSPLHF

D: NA
size: once
V: TRBV27
J: TRBJ2-5
DNA: TGTGCCAGCAGTCACCGTGGCACCCAAGAGACCCAGTACTTC
CDR3: CASSHRGTQETQYF

D: NA
size: NA
V: TRBV29-1
J: TRBJ1-3
DNA: TGCAGCGTTGTACAATCAAGGGGAGGAAACACCATATATTTT
CDR3: CSVVQSRGGNTIYF

D: NA
size: NA
V: TRBV6-1
J: TRBJ2-1
DNA: TGTGCCAGCAGTGACGGGGGGCTCGGCGTCAATGAGCAGTTCTTC
CDR3: CASSDGGLGVNEQFF

D: NA
size: NA
V: TRBV28
J: TRBJ2-7
DNA: TGTGCCGCGAATGGGGCCAGTACCTACGAGCAGTACTTC
CDR3: CAANGASTYEQYF

D: TRBD1
size: NA
V: TRBV6-1
J: TRBJ1-5
DNA: TGTGCCAGCAGTGATAGGGACAGGGCGGATCAGCCCCAGCATTTT
CDR3: CASSDRDRADQPQHF

D: NA
size: NA
V: TRBV19
J: TRBJ2-1
DNA: TGTGCCAGTAGCAACTACGGGGGTTCTTACAATGAGCAGTTCTTC
CDR3: CASSNYGGSYNEQFF

D: TRBD2
size: NA
V: TRBV27
J: TRBJ2-3
DNA: TGTGCCAGCAATTTTGCCTCCGGGGGGGCAGGTACAGATACGCAGTATTTT
CDR3: CASNFASGGAGTDTQYF

D: TRBD1
size: NA
V: TRBV18
J: TRBJ1-2
DNA: TGTGCCAGCTCACCACCAGGGGGCTCGAACTATGGCTACACCTTC
CDR3: CASSPPGGSNYGYTF

D: NA
size: NA
V: TRBV6-5
J: TRBJ1-2
DNA: TGTGCCAGCAGTTACACAGACCGACGTGACTATGGCTACACCTTC
CDR3: CASSYTDRRDYGYTF

D: NA
size: few
V: TRBV10-3
J: TRBJ1-2
DNA: TGTGCCATCAGTGAACGGCAGGGGAACTATGGCTACACCTTC
CDR3: CAISERQGNYGYTF

D: NA
size: NA
V: TRBV6-6
J: TRBJ1-1
DNA: TGTGCCAGCGCCAGGGTGGAGAACACTGAAGCTTTCTTT
CDR3: CASARVENTEAFF

D: TRBD1
size: NA
V: TRBV5-1
J: TRBJ2-2
DNA: TGCGCCAGCAGCTTGTTCGGGGCTAGACAGGGCACCGGGGAGCTGTTTTTT
CDR3: CASSLFGARQGTGELFF

D: NA
size: once
V: TRBV10-3
J: TRBJ2-3
DNA: TGTGCCATCAGTGAGTCAACCTTTGGCACCACAGATACGCAGTATTTT
CDR3: CAISESTFGTTDTQYF

D: TRBD1
size: NA
V: TRBV19
J: TRBJ1-1
DNA: TGTGCCAGTAGTCTGGGACAGGAAGCTTTCTTT
CDR3: CASSLGQEAFF

D: TRBD2
size: NA
V: TRBV28
J: TRBJ2-1
DNA: TGTGCCAGCAGTCCTCCTCTAGCGGGGGCCTACAATGAGCAGTTCTTC
CDR3: CASSPPLAGAYNEQFF

D: TRBD2
size: NA
V: TRBV28
J: TRBJ2-3
DNA: TGTGCCAGCAGAACTAGCGGGGGGGCAAGAGATACGCAGTATTTT
CDR3: CASRTSGGARDTQYF

D: NA
size: few
V: TRBV3-1/TRBV3-2
J: TRBJ2-7
DNA: TGTGCCAGCAGCCTTCAAGGGGCTAGCGACGAGCAGTACTTC
CDR3: CASSLQGASDEQYF

D: TRBD2
size: NA
V: TRBV7-9
J: TRBJ2-7
DNA: TGTGCCAGCAGCTCGGGACTAGCGGGAGGGCCTCGAGCGTTCGAGCAGTACTTC
CDR3: CASSSGLAGGPRAFEQYF

D: NA
size: few
V: TRBV6-6
J: TRBJ1-1
DNA: TGTGCCAGCAGCTTAAGCTTTTTGGGCCCGAACACTGAAGCTTTCTTT
CDR3: CASSLSFLGPNTEAFF

D: NA
size: NA
V: TRBV7-9
J: TRBJ1-2
DNA: TGTGCCAGCAGCTTGGGTATGGGCGGGCGCGAGGAATATGGCTACACCTTC
CDR3: CASSLGMGGREEYGYTF

D: NA
size: once
V: TRBV6-5
J: TRBJ1-2
DNA: TGTGCCAGCAGCAAGAGGACAGACTATGGCTACACCTTC
CDR3: CASSKRTDYGYTF

D: TRBD1
size: NA
V: TRBV7-2
J: TRBJ2-1
DNA: TGTGCCAGCAGCTCCACCGGGACAGGGACTTTTAATGAGCAGTTCTTC
CDR3: CASSSTGTGTFNEQFF

D: TRBD1
size: NA
V: TRBV6-2/TRBV6-3
J: TRBJ2-1
DNA: TGTGCCAGCAGCCCCCAGGGGGCGATCTACAATGAGCAGTTCTTC
CDR3: CASSPQGAIYNEQFF

D: TRBD2
size: NA
V: TRBV10-3
J: TRBJ2-3
DNA: TGTGCCATCAGCGGACTAGCGGGAGTAAATACGCAGTATTTT
CDR3: CAISGLAGVNTQYF

D: TRBD2
size: NA
V: TRBV27
J: TRBJ2-7
DNA: TGTGCCAGCAGCAAGGTTACTAGCGGGAGAACCTACGAGCAGTACTTC
CDR3: CASSKVTSGRTYEQYF

D: NA
size: NA
V: TRBV15
J: TRBJ2-1
DNA: TGTGCCACCAGCAGGGAGAGGGCTAGCTACAATGAGCAGTTCTTC
CDR3: CATSRERASYNEQFF

D: NA
size: NA
V: TRBV20-1
J: TRBJ2-1
DNA: TGCAGTGCTAGTGAATCCTCACGGTCCTACAATGAGCAGTTCTTC
CDR3: CSASESSRSYNEQFF

D: NA
size: NA
V: TRBV19
J: TRBJ1-6
DNA: TGTGCCAGTAGTATTCATCTTTTGCGCAATACCAACTCACCCCTCCACTTT
CDR3: CASSIHLLRNTNSPLHF

D: NA
size: NA
V: TRBV6-5
J: TRBJ2-7
DNA: TGTGCCACCCTAGAATTCCCCGAGCAGTACTTC
CDR3: CATLEFPEQYF

D: NA
size: NA
V: TRBV5-1
J: TRBJ2-3
DNA: TGCGCCAGCAGCTTGGGGCCTACAGATACGCAGTATTTT
CDR3: CASSLGPTDTQYF